These T cell receptor beta chains were read from a single sample in a study of blood T cell repertoires in COVID-19. Method: immunoSEQ multiplex PCR; TCRdb's copy keeps in-frame clones and lacks some. Of roughly 320,000 clones listed, approximately 90% are singletons. Sequenced sample: PBMCs or T cells enriched from blood (not recorded which). Receptor source: a man under 40 who had recovered from COVID-19. CDR3s include the opening cysteine and the closing phenylalanine or tryptophan. Clone size is stated in some rows and not others, as once, few, many or a class when expanded.

size | J | V | CDR3
NA | TRBJ2-4 | TRBV5-1 | CASSPGGVGDIQYF
NA | TRBJ2-7 | TRBV14 | CASSQDGLASGEQYF
NA | TRBJ2-7 | TRBV7-2 | CASSLALLVSEQYF
NA | TRBJ1-1 | TRBV10-3 | CAIRATGPNTEAFF
NA | TRBJ2-3 | TRBV24-1 | CATESRGPTDTQYF
NA | TRBJ2-7 | TRBV28 | CASSPLGTISYEQYF
NA | TRBJ2-7 | TRBV10-3 | CAISASMGAYEQYF
NA | TRBJ1-1 | TRBV2 | CASSSGTVTMNTEAFF
once | TRBJ1-1 | TRBV19 | CASSIPRTEAFF
NA | TRBJ1-1 | TRBV29-1 | CSVEATGNTEAFF
NA | TRBJ1-1 | TRBV30 | CAGKGLGAEAFF
NA | TRBJ2-1 | TRBV28 | CASIPGGPLDEQFF
NA | TRBJ1-2 | TRBV6-5 | CASRTGATSGGYTF
NA | TRBJ1-1 | TRBV10-1 | CASMRARGETEAFF
NA | TRBJ1-5 | TRBV5-1 | CASSFGGVGPQHF
NA | TRBJ2-1 | TRBV2 | CASSFSTSLYTNEQFF
NA | TRBJ2-1 | TRBV4-1 | CASSQNPGLGHYNEQFF
NA | TRBJ2-1 | TRBV24-1 | CATSDSSGREYNEQFF
once | TRBJ1-1 | TRBV10-3 | CAISDPKGLEAFF
NA | TRBJ1-4 | TRBV7-9 | CASSPSGYNEKLFF
NA | TRBJ1-2 | TRBV9 | CASSVSSQGINYGYTF
few | TRBJ2-7 | TRBV7-2 | CASSTPAGLTYEQYF
NA | TRBJ2-5 | TRBV12-3/TRBV12-4 | CASRGRGTIEYF
NA | TRBJ2-7 | TRBV27 | CASSSGYEQYF
NA | TRBJ2-7 | TRBV2 | CASSNGQSYEQYF
NA | TRBJ2-1 | TRBV18 | CASSPPTGEANEQFF
NA | TRBJ1-2 | TRBV7-9 | CASSIPGQNYGYTF
NA | TRBJ2-1 | TRBV7-2 | CASRRSGGSSYNEQFF
NA | TRBJ1-6 | TRBV19 | CASGGSLKNSPLHF
once | TRBJ2-4 | TRBV18 | CASSPQGGESSTKNIQYF
NA | TRBJ2-1 | TRBV7-9 | CASSLGLAGGSSYNEQFF
NA | TRBJ2-7 | TRBV3-1/TRBV3-2 | CASSQNRKGSYEQYF
NA | TRBJ2-4 | TRBV21-1 | CASSVTPQGAKNIQYF
NA | TRBJ2-1 | TRBV7-2 | CASSGGRAPRNNEQFF
NA | TRBJ2-3 | TRBV9 | CASSVSIEDTQYF
NA | TRBJ1-5 | TRBV27 | CASRRTVNQPQHF
NA | TRBJ2-2 | TRBV12-5 | CASGLGQQTPAGELFF
NA | TRBJ2-5 | TRBV4-1 | CASSPPLGGGAGETQYF
few | TRBJ1-3 | TRBV4-1 | CASSQDGATGGKANTIYF
NA | TRBJ1-6 | TRBV3-1/TRBV3-2 | CASSQDPSSYNSPLHF
once | TRBJ1-5 | TRBV5-1 | CASSLAAGGSQPQHF
NA | TRBJ2-1 | TRBV5-1 | CASSWTSGTYNEQFF
NA | TRBJ1-2 | TRBV28 | CASSLYGRGQAFNYGYTF
NA | TRBJ1-3 | TRBV10-1 | CASSDNLSSGNTIYF
once | TRBJ2-7 | TRBV11-2 | CASSFHTGGSDPYEQYF
NA | TRBJ1-2 | TRBV19 | CASSIAPSRDISANYGYTF
few | TRBJ1-4 | TRBV3-1/TRBV3-2 | CASGSTAFNEKLFF
NA | TRBJ1-4 | TRBV5-1 | CASSLASTDEKLFF
NA | TRBJ2-7 | TRBV7-9 | CASSLPMTGEQYF
NA | TRBJ1-5 | TRBV27 | CASTQAAGQPQHF
few | TRBJ1-2 | TRBV3-1/TRBV3-2 | CASSQDNGDRGGYTF
NA | TRBJ2-7 | TRBV11-2 | CASSLTSGGAPYEQYF
once | TRBJ1-2 | TRBV5-4 | CASSLGQDPGYTF